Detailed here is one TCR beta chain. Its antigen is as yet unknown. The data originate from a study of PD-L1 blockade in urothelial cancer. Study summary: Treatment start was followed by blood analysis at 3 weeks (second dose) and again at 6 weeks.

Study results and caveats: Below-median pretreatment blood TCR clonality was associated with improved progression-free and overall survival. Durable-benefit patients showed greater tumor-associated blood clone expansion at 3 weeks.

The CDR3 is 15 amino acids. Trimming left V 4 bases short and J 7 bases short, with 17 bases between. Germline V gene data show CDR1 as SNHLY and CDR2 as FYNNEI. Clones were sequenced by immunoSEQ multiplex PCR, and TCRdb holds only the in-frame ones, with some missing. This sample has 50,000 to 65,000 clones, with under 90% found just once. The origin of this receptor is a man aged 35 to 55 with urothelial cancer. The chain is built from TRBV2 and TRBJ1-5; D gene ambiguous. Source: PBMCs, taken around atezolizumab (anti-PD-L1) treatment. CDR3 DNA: TGTGCCAGCAGTGGGGAGGGAACAGATGCCCAGCCCCAGCATTTT. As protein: CASSGEGTDAQPQHF.